One sample yielded the 14 T cell receptor beta chains listed below, sequenced in a study of cytomegalovirus exposure and HLA in healthy donors. PCR used 60 Vbeta primers and 13 Jbeta primers. Only in-frame clones appear in the TCRdb table, and some are missing; sequencing was by immunoSEQ multiplex PCR. Found here are approximately 100,000 clones, approximately 64% of them singletons; the top ten hold 2.5% to 4%. Sequencing was done on a sample of PBMCs. These receptors were collected from a woman aged 50 to 65 in good health and CMV-seronegative.

This clone was counted a few times. The chain couples TRBV7-2 to TRBJ2-1, with D unresolved. The CDR3 has 11 amino acids. Looked up from germline, CDR1 is SGHTA and CDR2 is FQGNSA. V shed 3 bases and J shed 7 bases, with 4 bases lying between them. CDR3 sequence reads: CASSLSNEQFF. The CDR3 region has the DNA TGTGCCAGCAGCTTGTCGAATGAGCAGTTCTTC.

The rearrangement uses TRBV2 and TRBJ2-5; perhaps TRBD2 as D (6 bases). The end of the DNA fits TRBJ2-7 better, so the J call may be wrong. Germline V lookup: CDR1 SNHLY, CDR2 FYNNEI. The CDR3 sequence is 13 residues long. CDR3 sequence reads: CASSDREDGEQYF. The CDR3 DNA is TGTGCCAGCAGTGACAGGGAGGATGGCGAGCAGTACTTC.

The chain joins TRBV15 to TRBJ2-7; 7 bases align to TRBD2. J was trimmed by 5 bases and V by 6 bases; bases with no gene match: 10. The CDR3 extends over 14 amino acids. Germline-derived CDR1 and CDR2 are LNHNV and YYDKDF (reference sequence). The CDR3 region has the DNA TGTGCCACCAGAGCAAGGGCAGGGAGGGACGAGCAGTACTTC. Protein: CATRARAGRDEQYF.

This clone was observed once. The chain combines TRBV4-1 with TRBJ2-5; no definite D call. The germline V gene has CDR1 MGHRA and CDR2 YSYEKL. V gave up 1 base and J gave up 7 bases, with 16 bases separating them. This CDR3 has 15 residues. CDR3 loop: CASSQGLVAVGTQYF. The CDR3 nucleotides read TGCGCCAGCAGCCAAGGGCTAGTTGCCGTTGGGACCCAGTACTTC.

The CDR3 coding sequence is TGTGCCAGCAAAATGCGGACTAGCGGTTTGGGCACCGGGGAGCTGTTTTTT. Residues: CASKMRTSGLGTGELFF. The J gene is TRBJ2-2, the V gene TRBV19; 10 bases are shared with TRBD2. Germline lookup yields CDR1 LNHDA and CDR2 SQIVND (reference sequence). The J segment lost 4 bases and the V segment lost 9 bases, leaving 14 bases of the junction unmatched. The CDR3 contains 17 residues. The whole variable domain, remainder taken from reference TRBV19 and TRBJ2-2, is DGGITQSPKYLFRKEGQNVTLSCEQNLNHDAMYWYRQDPGQGLRLIYYSQIVNDFQKGDIAEGYSVSREKKESFPLTVTSAQKNPTAFYLCASKMRTSGLGTGELFFGEGSRLTVL.

CDR3 DNA: TGTGCCAGCAGCTTAACGGGACTGGAGGCCTACGAGCAGTACTTC. It translates to CASSLTGLEAYEQYF. The chain has TRBV7-3 and TRBJ2-7; TRBD2 might be the D (6 bases). Germline CDR1 reads SGHTA; CDR2 reads FQGTGA. The CDR3 loop spans 15 amino acids. Trimming pared 0 bases from V and 2 bases from J, leaving 11 bases between. Filled out from reference TRBV7-3 and TRBJ2-7, the complete variable domain reads GAGVSQTPSNKVTEKGKYVELRCDPISGHTALYWYRQSLGQGPEFLIYFQGTGAADDSGLPNDRFFAVRPEGSVSTLKIQRTERGDSAVYLCASSLTGLEAYEQYFGPGTRLTVT.

The chain combines TRBV7-9 with TRBJ1-6, with 7 nucleotides matching TRBD1. Trimming removed 5 bases from V and 6 bases from J; junction bases left unmatched: 4. The CDR3 is 14 residues long. Looked up from germline, CDR1 is SEHNR and CDR2 is FQNEAQ (reference sequence). CDR3 nucleotides: TGTGCCAGCAGCCCGGGACAGCCTAATTCACCCCTCCACTTT. It translates to CASSPGQPNSPLHF.

This clone was found once. The rearrangement joins TRBV10-3 to TRBJ2-3, with TRBD2 matching over 9 bases. CDR3 length: 16 residues. The germline gives CDR1 ENHRY, CDR2 SYGVKD. V lost 5 bases and J lost 4; bases outside the gene matches: 10. The CDR3 DNA follows: TGTGCCATCAGTAAGGGGTCTAGCGGGATCCCAGATACGCAGTATTTT. Translating gives CAISKGSSGIPDTQYF.

The chain has TRBV9 and TRBJ2-5; D remains unclear. The CDR3 runs to 14 residues. Germline V gives CDR1 SGDLS, CDR2 YYNGEE. Trimming pared 0 bases from V and 3 bases from J, leaving 9 bases between. The CDR3 protein is CASSVGPLEETQYF. The CDR3 bases are TGTGCCAGCAGCGTAGGGCCCTTGGAAGAGACCCAGTACTTC.

In its sample, this clone was seen a few times. The chain recombines TRBV2 with TRBJ2-7, with 7 nucleotides matching TRBD1. This CDR3 contains 15 residues. Germline V gene lookup returns CDR1 SNHLY and CDR2 FYNNEI. Germline trimming cut 2 bases from V and 3 bases from J; bases unmatched to any gene: 7. DNA of the CDR3: TGTGCCAGCAGTGAATCCCGACAGGGTGGCTACGAGCAGTACTTC. Its translation is CASSESRQGGYEQYF.

V and J are TRBV7-9 and TRBJ2-5; TRBD1 might be the D (6 bases). The CDR3 has 14 residues. V was cut by 5 bases and J by 5 bases, with 15 bases left in between. Germline V gene lookup returns CDR1 SEHNR and CDR2 FQNEAQ (reference sequence). This CDR3 is CASSPRQGLETQYF. CDR3 sequence (DNA): TGTGCCAGCAGCCCCCGGCAGGGGCTGGAGACCCAGTACTTC. Full variable domain (missing parts from reference TRBV7-9 and TRBJ2-5): DTGVSQNPRHKITKRGQNVTFRCDPISEHNRLYWYRQTLGQGPEFLTYFQNEAQLEKSRLLSDRFSAERPKGSFSTLEIQRTEQGDSAMYLCASSPRQGLETQYFGPGTRLLVL.

This chain joins TRBV21-1 and TRBJ2-5; the D call TRBD2 from the table was never checked on the DNA. TRBV21-1 is a known pseudogene. The CDR3 covers 8 residues. The CDR3 DNA reads as TGTCGGAGGGAGACCCAGTACTTC. It specifies CRRETQYF.

This chain uses TRBV29-1 with TRBJ1-2, with D perhaps matching TRBD1 (6 bases). The CDR3 is made up of 15 amino acids. Germline V gene sequence: CDR1 SQVTM, CDR2 ANQGSEA. V lost 3 bases to trimming and J lost 3 bases, with 17 bases between them. CDR3 coding DNA: TGCAGCGTTGAGAACACAGGGAATGGTGACTATGGCTACACCTTC. Protein: CSVENTGNGDYGYTF.

This chain connects TRBV2 to TRBJ2-3; D is ambiguous. Trimming removed 3 bases from V and 2 bases from J, with 12 bases in between. Germline CDR1 and CDR2: SNHLY and FYNNEI. CDR3 length: 15 amino acids. DNA for the CDR3: TGTGCCAGCAGTGATAGGAGACTGGACACAGATACGCAGTATTTT. Its protein is CASSDRRLDTDTQYF.